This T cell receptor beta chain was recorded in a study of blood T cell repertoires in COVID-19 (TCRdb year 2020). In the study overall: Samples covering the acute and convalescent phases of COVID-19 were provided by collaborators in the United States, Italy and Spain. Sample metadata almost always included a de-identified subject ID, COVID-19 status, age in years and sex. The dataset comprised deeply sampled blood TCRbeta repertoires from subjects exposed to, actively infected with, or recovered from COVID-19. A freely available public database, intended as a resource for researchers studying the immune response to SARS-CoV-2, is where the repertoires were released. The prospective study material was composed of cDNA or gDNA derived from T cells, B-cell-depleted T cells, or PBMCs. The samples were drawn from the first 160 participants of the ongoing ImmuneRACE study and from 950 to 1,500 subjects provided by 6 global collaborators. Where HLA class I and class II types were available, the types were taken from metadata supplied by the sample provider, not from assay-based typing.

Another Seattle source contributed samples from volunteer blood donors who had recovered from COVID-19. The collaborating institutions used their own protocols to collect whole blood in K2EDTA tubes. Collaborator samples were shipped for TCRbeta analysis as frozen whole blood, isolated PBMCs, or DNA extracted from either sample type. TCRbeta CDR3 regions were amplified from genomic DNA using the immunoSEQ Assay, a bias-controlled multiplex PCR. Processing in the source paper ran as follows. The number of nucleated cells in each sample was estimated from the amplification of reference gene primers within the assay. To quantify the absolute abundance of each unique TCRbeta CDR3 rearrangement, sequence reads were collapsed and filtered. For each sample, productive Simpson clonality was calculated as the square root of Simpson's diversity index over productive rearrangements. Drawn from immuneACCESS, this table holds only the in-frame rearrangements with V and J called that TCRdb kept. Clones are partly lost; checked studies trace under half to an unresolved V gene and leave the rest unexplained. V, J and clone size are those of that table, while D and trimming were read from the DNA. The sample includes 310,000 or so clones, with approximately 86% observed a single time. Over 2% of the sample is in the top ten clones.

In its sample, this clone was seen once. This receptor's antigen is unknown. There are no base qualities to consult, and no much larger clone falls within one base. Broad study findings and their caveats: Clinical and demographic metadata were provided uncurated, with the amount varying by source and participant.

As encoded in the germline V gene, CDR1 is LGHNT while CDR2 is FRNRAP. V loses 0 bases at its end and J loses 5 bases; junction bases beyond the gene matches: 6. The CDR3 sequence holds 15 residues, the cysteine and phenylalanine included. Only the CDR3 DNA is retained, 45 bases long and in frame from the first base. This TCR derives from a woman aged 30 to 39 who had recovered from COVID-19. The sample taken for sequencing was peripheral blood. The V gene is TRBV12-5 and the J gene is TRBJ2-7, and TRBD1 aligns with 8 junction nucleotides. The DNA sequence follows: TGTGCTAGTGGTTTGGTACGCGCAGGGGGCGACGAGCAGTACTTC. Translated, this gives CASGLVRAGGDEQYF. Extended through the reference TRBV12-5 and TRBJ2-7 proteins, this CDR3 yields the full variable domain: DARVTQTPRHKVTEMGQEVTMRCQPILGHNTVFWYRQTMMQGLELLAYFRNRAPLDDSGMPKDRFSAEMPDATLATLKIQPSEPRDSAVYFCASGLVRAGGDEQYFGPGTRLTVT.